This paragraph covers one TCR beta chain sequence. TCR beta CDR3 region amplification was performed from RNA transcripts. HTBI primers drove first-round RT-PCR of the TCR CDR3. From the multiplex PCR reads, TCRdb called clonotypes with MiXCR, one entry per CDR3 protein. Here the sample spans hundreds of thousands of distinct CDR3 sequences, under 20% being singletons. The data belong to a study of T cells in Graves' hyperthyroidism and ophthalmopathy. CDR1 is MNHEY, CDR2 SVGAGI, per germline. V lost 2 bases to trimming and J lost 3 bases, with 5 bases between them. This CDR3 region has 13 residues. On the basis of clinical symptoms, serum thyroxine and TRAb, thyroid ultrasound and orbital computed tomography, diagnoses were made.

Sequencing input: blood. This clonotype was obtained from a woman in her twenties or thirties with Graves' hyperthyroidism. The chain links TRBV6-5 to TRBJ2-4, with D uncertain. The CDR3 DNA reads TGTGCCAGCAGTTACGGTGACAAAAACATTCAGTACTTC. Its protein product is CASSYGDKNIQYF.